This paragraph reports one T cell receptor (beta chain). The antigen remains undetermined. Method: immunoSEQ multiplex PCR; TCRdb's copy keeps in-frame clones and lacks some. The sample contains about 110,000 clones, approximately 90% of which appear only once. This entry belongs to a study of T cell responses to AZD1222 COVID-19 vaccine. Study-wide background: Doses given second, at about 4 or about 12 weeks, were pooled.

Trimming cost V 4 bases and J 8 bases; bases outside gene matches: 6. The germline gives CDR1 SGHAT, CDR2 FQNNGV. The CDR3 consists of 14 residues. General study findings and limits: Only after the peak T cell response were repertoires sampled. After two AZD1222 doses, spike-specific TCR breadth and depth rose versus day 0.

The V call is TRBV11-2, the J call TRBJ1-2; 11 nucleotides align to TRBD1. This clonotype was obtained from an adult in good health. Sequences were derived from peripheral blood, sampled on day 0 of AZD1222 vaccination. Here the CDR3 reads CASSSRTGGEGYTF. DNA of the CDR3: TGTGCCAGCAGCTCGCGGACAGGGGGCGAGGGCTACACCTTC.